This T cell receptor (beta chain) was sequenced in a study of shared clonotypes between healthy human individuals. This CDR3 contains 17 residues. Between the trimmed V and J ends, which lost 5 bases and 6 bases, there was a span of 26 bases. Germline V CDR1 and CDR2: SEHNR, FQNEAQ (reference sequence). Concerning this clone itself: The target antigen is unknown.

CD45RO negativity and positive selection for CCR7 defined naive CD8 cells, a population that excluded terminally differentiated effector memory CD45RA+ cells. Only Caucasian adults living in Nashville, Tennessee served as donors. Study-wide results and limits: Researchers sampled blood only, noting tissue repertoires likely differ.

Deep-level running was used for the assay. Profiling relied on immunoSEQ multiplex PCR, and the TCRdb table lists in-frame clones only, not all of them. The table shows about 2.1 million clones, with around 93% occurring only once. The receptor was isolated from a man aged 18-30 years in good health. Some clones in this sample may be carry-over from other donors' samples. V usage is TRBV7-9 and J usage is TRBJ2-7; a weak D match, TRBD1 (6 bases). The specimen was naive CD8+ T cells from PBMCs. Here the CDR3 reads CASSLEQKPGRGGEQYF. DNA of the CDR3: TGTGCCAGCAGCCTAGAACAAAAACCAGGTAGAGGGGGCGAGCAGTACTTC. Supplemented by reference TRBV7-9 and TRBJ2-7, the full variable domain reads DTGVSQNPRHKITKRGQNVTFRCDPISEHNRLYWYRQTLGQGPEFLTYFQNEAQLEKSRLLSDRFSAERPKGSFSTLEIQRTEQGDSAMYLCASSLEQKPGRGGEQYFGPGTRLTVT.